This TCR beta chain was captured by sequencing in a study of graft-versus-host responses after intestinal transplantation. Study-level points and caveats: Circulating GvH clone levels at their peak were associated with HvG declines (early post-transplant).

Produced via immunoSEQ multiplex PCR; TCRdb's table is partial and in-frame only. Among 65,000 to 90,000 clones, around 93% were seen once, and the ten largest hold 7.6%. Germline V CDR1 and CDR2: LNHDA, SQIVND (reference sequence). Trimming stripped 5 bases from V and 6 bases from J, with 7 bases between. There are 12 residues in the CDR3. Turning to this clone: Antigen: not known.

This receptor was taken from a human donor who was the organ donor for an intestinal transplant. The chain joins TRBV19 to TRBJ2-2; no firm D call. The starting material was unstimulated CD8+ T cells sorted from spleen or lymph node cells, obtained before transplant. CDR3 DNA: TGTGCCAGTAGTGGGTCGTCCGGGGAGCTGTTTTTT. It is translated as CASSGSSGELFF.